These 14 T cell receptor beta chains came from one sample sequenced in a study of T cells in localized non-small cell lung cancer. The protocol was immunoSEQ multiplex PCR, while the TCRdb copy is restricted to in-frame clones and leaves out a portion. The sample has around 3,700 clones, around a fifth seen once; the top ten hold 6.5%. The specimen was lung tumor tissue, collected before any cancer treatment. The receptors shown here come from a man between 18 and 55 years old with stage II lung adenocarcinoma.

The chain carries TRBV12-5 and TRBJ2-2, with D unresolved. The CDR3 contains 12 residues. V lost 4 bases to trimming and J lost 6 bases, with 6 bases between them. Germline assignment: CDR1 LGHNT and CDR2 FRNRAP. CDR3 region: CASGSRSGELFF. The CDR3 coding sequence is TGTGCTAGTGGTTCGCGTTCCGGGGAGCTGTTTTTT.

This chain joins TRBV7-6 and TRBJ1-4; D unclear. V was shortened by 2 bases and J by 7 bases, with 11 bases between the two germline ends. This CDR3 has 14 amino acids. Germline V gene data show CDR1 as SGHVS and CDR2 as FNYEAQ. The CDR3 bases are TGTGCCAGCAGCTTACGGACGGTAACTGAAAAACTGTTTTTT. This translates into CASSLRTVTEKLFF.

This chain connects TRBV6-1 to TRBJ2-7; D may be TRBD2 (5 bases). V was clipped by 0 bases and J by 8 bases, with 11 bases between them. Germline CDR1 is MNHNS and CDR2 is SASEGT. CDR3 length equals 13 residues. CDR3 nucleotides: TGTGCCAGCAGTGAAGCGTCCGGGGTAAAGCAGTACTTC. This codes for CASSEASGVKQYF.

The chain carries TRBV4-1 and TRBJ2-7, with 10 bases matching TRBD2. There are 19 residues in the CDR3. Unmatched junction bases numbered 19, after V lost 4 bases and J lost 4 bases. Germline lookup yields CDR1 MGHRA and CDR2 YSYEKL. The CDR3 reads CASSLGDQGASGGKYEQYF. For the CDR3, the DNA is TGCGCCAGCAGCCTAGGGGACCAAGGGGCTAGCGGGGGAAAATACGAGCAGTACTTC.

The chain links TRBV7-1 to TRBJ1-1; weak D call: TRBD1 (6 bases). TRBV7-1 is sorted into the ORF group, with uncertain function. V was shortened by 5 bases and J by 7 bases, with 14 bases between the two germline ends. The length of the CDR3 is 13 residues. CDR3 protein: CASSEQGPGEAFF. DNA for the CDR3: TGTGCCAGCAGCGAACAGGGTCCCGGTGAAGCTTTCTTT.

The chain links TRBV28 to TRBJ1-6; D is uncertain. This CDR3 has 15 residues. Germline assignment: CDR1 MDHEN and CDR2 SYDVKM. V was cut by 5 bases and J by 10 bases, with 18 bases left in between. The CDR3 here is CASSRSPGGSSPLHF. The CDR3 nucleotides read TGTGCCAGCAGTCGTAGTCCTGGTGGATCCTCACCCCTCCACTTT.

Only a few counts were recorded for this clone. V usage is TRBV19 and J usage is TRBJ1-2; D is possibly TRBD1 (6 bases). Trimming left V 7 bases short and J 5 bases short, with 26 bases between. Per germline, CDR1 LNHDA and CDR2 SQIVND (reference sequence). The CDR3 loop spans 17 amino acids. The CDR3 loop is CASNQVGDNPGAYGYTF. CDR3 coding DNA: TGTGCCAGTAACCAGGTGGGGGACAATCCCGGGGCGTATGGCTACACCTTC.

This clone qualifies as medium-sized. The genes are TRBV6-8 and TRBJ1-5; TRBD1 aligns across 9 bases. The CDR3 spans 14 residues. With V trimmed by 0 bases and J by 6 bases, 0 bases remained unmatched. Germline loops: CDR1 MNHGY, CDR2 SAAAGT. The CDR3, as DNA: TGTGCCAGCAGTTACTCGACAGGGGGTCAGCCCCAGCATTTT. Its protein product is CASSYSTGGQPQHF.

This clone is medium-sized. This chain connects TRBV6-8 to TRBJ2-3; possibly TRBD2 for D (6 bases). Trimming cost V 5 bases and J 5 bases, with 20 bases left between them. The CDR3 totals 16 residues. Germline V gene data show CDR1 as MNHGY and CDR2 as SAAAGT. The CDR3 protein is CASSAEAGLGGDTQYF. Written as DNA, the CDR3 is TGTGCCAGCAGTGCAGAAGCGGGCCTTGGGGGAGATACGCAGTATTTT.

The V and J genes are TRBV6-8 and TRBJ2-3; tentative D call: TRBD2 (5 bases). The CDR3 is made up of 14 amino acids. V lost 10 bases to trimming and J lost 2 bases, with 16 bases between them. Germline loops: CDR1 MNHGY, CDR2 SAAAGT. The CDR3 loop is CATGTGEPTDTQYF. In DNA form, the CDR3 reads TGTGCCACCGGTACCGGGGAACCCACAGATACGCAGTATTTT.

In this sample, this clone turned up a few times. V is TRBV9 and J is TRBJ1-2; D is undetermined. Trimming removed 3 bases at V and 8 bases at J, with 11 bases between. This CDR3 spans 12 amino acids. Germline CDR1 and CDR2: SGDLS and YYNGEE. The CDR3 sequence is CASSGLNDGYTF. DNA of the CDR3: TGTGCCAGCAGCGGCTTAAATGACGGCTACACCTTC.

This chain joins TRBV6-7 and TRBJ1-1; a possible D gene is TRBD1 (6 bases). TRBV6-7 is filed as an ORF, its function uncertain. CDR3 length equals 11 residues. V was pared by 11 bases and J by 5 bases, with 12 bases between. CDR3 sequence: CAEGGQTEAFF. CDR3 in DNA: TGTGCCGAGGGGGGGCAGACTGAAGCTTTCTTT.

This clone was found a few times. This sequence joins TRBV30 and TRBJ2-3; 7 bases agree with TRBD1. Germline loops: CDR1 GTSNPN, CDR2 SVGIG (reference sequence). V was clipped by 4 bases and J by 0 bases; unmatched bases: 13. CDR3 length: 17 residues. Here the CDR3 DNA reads TGTGCCTGGATTCCACGGCCAACAGGGGCTAGCACAGATACGCAGTATTTT. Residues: CAWIPRPTGASTDTQYF.

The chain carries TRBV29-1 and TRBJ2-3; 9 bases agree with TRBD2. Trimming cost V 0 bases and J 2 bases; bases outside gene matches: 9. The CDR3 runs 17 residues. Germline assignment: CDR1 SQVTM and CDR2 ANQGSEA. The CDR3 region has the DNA TGCAGCGTTGAAGATTGGGGGACTAGCATCATCACAGATACGCAGTATTTT. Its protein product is CSVEDWGTSIITDTQYF.